The 18 T cell receptor beta chains below come from one sample, sequenced in a study of identical twins. One entry per CDR3 protein, called by TCRdb with MiXCR from the 5' RACE reads. This table holds around 490,000 distinct CDR3 sequences, nearly 15% found once. This same sample was also part of a study on yellow fever vaccine responses in identical twins.

The sequencing sample was made of CD4+ T cells sorted from blood. These TCRs come from a woman aged 18 to 35 in good health.

This clonotype was seen a few times. The V call is TRBV28, the J call TRBJ1-2; 12 nucleotides agree with TRBD1. The CDR3 runs to 16 residues. Germline CDR1 and CDR2: MDHEN and SYDVKM. The trim removed 5 bases at V and 2 bases at J, leaving 6 bases unmatched. The CDR3 bases are TGTGCCAGCAGTCGGGACAGGGGGCTTCGCAACTATGGCTACACCTTC. Translation: CASSRDRGLRNYGYTF.

The rearrangement uses TRBV12-3 or TRBV12-4 and TRBJ2-5; 11 bases line up with TRBD1. V shed 7 bases, J shed 5 bases, and the junction held 9 bases outside the gene matches. The CDR3 has 15 residues. The CDR3 loop reads CASTQDRGLYETQYF. The DNA for the CDR3 is TGTGCCAGCACCCAGGACAGGGGGCTTTATGAGACCCAGTACTTC.

The rearrangement uses TRBV10-3 and TRBJ2-5, with 9 bases fitting TRBD2. This CDR3 contains 12 residues. With 8 bases clipped from V and 4 bases from J, the junction kept 2 bases outside the gene matches. The V gene's germline CDR1 is ENHRY and CDR2 SYGVKD. The CDR3 spells CAIAGGGETQYF. The CDR3 region has the DNA TGTGCCATCGCGGGAGGGGGAGAGACCCAGTACTTC.

This clonotype was counted only a few times. The genes are TRBV5-1 and TRBJ1-1, with 9 nucleotides matching TRBD1. V gave up 4 bases and J gave up 1 base; unmatched junction bases: 8. The length of the CDR3 is 16 residues. Per the germline V gene, CDR1 is SGHRS and CDR2 is YFSETQ. The CDR3 coding sequence is TGCGCCAGCAGCCCGTACGGACAGGGGCAGAACACTGAAGCTTTCTTT. The encoded protein is CASSPYGQGQNTEAFF.

The chain joins TRBV2 to TRBJ2-2; TRBD1 matches at 10 bases. Germline V CDR1 and CDR2: SNHLY, FYNNEI. The CDR3 spans 15 residues. After removal of 5 bases from V and 6 bases from J, the junction contained 6 bases not matched to a gene. The CDR3 DNA is TGTGCCAGCAGTAGTCCGGGACAGGGGCCCGGGGAGCTGTTTTTT. It translates to CASSSPGQGPGELFF. The variable domain in full, with the rest retrieved from reference TRBV2 and TRBJ2-2, is EPEVTQTPSHQVTQMGQEVILRCVPISNHLYFYWYRQILGQKVEFLVSFYNNEISEKSEIFDDQFSVERPDGSNFTLKIRSTKLEDSAMYFCASSSPGQGPGELFFGEGSRLTVL.

V and J are TRBV5-1 and TRBJ2-2; D call uncertain. The CDR3 consists of 9 residues. The V end was cut by 7 bases, the J end by 8 bases, with 3 bases between. Germline CDR1 SGHRS, CDR2 YFSETQ. CDR3 in amino acids: CASRGELFF. In DNA, the CDR3 is TGCGCCAGCCGAGGGGAGCTGTTTTTT.

The chain is built from TRBV20-1 and TRBJ2-5, with a weak D call TRBD1 (6 bases). Per germline, CDR1 DFQATT and CDR2 SNEGSKA (reference sequence). Trimming shortened V by 0 bases and J by 1 base, and 12 bases separated the two germline ends. This CDR3 has 15 residues. This CDR3 is CSARERRTVQETQYF. CDR3 DNA: TGCAGTGCTAGAGAAAGACGGACAGTCCAAGAGACCCAGTACTTC.

This clonotype was seen many times. The rearrangement uses TRBV7-2 and TRBJ1-2, with TRBD1 matching 8 bases. J gave up 7 bases and V 1 base, and 5 bases lay outside the gene matches. Germline-derived CDR1 and CDR2 are SGHTA and FQGNSA. The CDR3 is 14 residues long. The CDR3 loop is CASSLVGQAGGYTF. For the CDR3, the DNA is TGTGCCAGCAGCTTAGTGGGACAGGCTGGTGGCTACACCTTC.

This clonotype showed up many times. The V and J genes are TRBV12-3 or TRBV12-4 and TRBJ2-1; D unresolved. The CDR3 has 14 residues. Trimming pared 3 bases from V and 4 bases from J, leaving 10 bases between. CDR3: CASSLDLIYNEQFF. As DNA, the CDR3 is TGTGCCAGCAGTTTGGATCTCATTTACAATGAGCAGTTCTTC.

This clonotype was detected only a few times. V gene TRBV11-2 combines with J gene TRBJ2-1; the D gene is possibly TRBD1 (5 bases). Trimming took 3 bases from V and 8 from J, leaving 20 bases between them. This CDR3 contains 16 residues. Germline values: CDR1 SGHAT, CDR2 FQNNGV. CDR3 residues: CASSFRLTQGRDEQFF. In nucleotides, the CDR3 is TGTGCCAGCAGCTTTCGATTAACGCAGGGCAGAGATGAGCAGTTCTTC.

The V call is TRBV24-1, the J call TRBJ2-5, with D unclear. CDR1 KGHDR and CDR2 SFDVKD come from the germline V gene. Trimming took off 10 bases at V and 1 base at J, with 15 bases between the two ends. This CDR3 has 14 amino acids. CDR3 sequence reads: CATRTLFSQETQYF. The DNA for the CDR3 is TGTGCCACTCGGACGTTATTTTCCCAAGAGACCCAGTACTTC.

This clonotype was detected a few times. The V and J genes are TRBV7-8 and TRBJ2-1, with 12 bases identical to TRBD2. Germline V gives CDR1 SGHVS, CDR2 FQNEAQ. Trimming at V came to 3 bases and at J to 1 base, leaving 4 bases not matched to a gene. The CDR3 totals 17 residues. This chain's CDR3 is CASSLQGLAGSYNEQFF. As DNA, the CDR3 is TGTGCCAGCAGCTTGCAAGGACTAGCGGGGTCCTACAATGAGCAGTTCTTC.

CDR3: CATADQANIQYF. The DNA of the CDR3 is TGTGCCACTGCGGACCAGGCAAACATTCAGTACTTC. The V and J genes are TRBV10-3 and TRBJ2-4; no firm D call. V was cut by 10 bases and J by 6 bases, with 13 bases left in between. Germline CDR1 and CDR2: ENHRY and SYGVKD. The CDR3 consists of 12 residues.

The chain couples TRBV29-1 to TRBJ2-7, with 11 bases identical to TRBD1. This CDR3 contains 12 residues. From germline, CDR1 is SQVTM and CDR2 ANQGSEA. The V segment lost 6 bases and the J segment 5 bases; nucleotides outside the gene matches: 3. The CDR3 loop reads CSVGQGANEQYV. Written as DNA, the CDR3 is TGCAGCGTCGGACAGGGGGCGAACGAGCAGTACGTC.

In its sample, this clonotype was seen many times. This rearrangement joins TRBV7-8 to TRBJ2-3; 8 bases map to TRBD1. J gave up 5 bases and V 5 bases, and 12 bases lay outside the gene matches. Germline V CDR1 and CDR2: SGHVS, FQNEAQ. The CDR3 is made up of 16 amino acids. CDR3 region: CASSTKGQARGDTQYF. CDR3 sequence (DNA): TGTGCCAGCAGCACTAAGGGACAGGCTCGGGGAGATACGCAGTATTTT.

This clonotype occurred many times. The chain has TRBV5-1 and TRBJ2-1; 9 nucleotides agree with TRBD1. Germline values: CDR1 SGHRS, CDR2 YFSETQ. This CDR3 spans 15 amino acids. The V gene end was trimmed by 5 bases and the J gene end by 8 bases; junction bases not matched to a gene: 11. The CDR3 nucleotides read TGCGCCAGCAGTTTCGGGACAGGGAGGTTCGATGAGCAGTTCTTC. Its protein is CASSFGTGRFDEQFF.

Here the CDR3 DNA reads TGTGCCAGCAGCTCCCCCAGGACAGGTCTCCCCTACGAGCAGTACTTC. Translation gives CASSSPRTGLPYEQYF. This sequence joins TRBV7-2 and TRBJ2-7; TRBD1 agrees at 7 bases. This CDR3 comprises 16 residues. CDR1 and CDR2 from the germline V gene are SGHTA and FQGNSA. The ends lost 4 bases at V and 2 bases at J; junction bases unmatched: 11.

This clonotype was recorded at least ten times. The chain employs TRBV9 and TRBJ2-2; D ambiguous. Germline-derived CDR1 and CDR2 are SGDLS and YYNGEE. V was cut by 0 bases and J by 2 bases, with 8 bases left in between. The CDR3 sequence is 15 residues long. CDR3 region: CASSVATLNTGELFF. DNA for the CDR3: TGTGCCAGCAGCGTAGCTACCCTAAACACCGGGGAGCTGTTTTTT.